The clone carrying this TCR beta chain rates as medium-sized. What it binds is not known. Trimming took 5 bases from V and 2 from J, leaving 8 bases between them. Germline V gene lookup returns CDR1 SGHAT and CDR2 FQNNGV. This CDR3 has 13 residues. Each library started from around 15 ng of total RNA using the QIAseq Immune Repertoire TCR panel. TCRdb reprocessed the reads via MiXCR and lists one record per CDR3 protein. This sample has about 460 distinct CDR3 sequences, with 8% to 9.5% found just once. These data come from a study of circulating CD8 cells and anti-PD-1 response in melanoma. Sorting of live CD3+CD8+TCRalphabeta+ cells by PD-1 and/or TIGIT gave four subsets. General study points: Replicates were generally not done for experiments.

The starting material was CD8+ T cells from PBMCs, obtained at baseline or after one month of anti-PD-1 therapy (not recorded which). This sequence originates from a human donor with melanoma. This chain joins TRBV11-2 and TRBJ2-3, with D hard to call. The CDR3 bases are TGTGCCAGCAGCATATCGAACACAGATACGCAGTATTTT. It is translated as CASSISNTDTQYF.